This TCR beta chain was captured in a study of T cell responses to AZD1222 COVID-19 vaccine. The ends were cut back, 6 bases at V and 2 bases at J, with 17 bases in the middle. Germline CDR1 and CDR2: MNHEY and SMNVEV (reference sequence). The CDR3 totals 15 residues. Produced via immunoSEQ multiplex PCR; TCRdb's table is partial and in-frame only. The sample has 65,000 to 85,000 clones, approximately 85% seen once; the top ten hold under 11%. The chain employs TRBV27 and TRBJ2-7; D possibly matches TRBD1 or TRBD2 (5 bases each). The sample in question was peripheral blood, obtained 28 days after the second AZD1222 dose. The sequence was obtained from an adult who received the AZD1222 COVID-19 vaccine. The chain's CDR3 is CASREAGTHTYEQYF. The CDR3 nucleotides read TGTGCCAGCAGAGAGGCCGGGACGCACACCTACGAGCAGTACTTC.